This TCR beta chain originates from a study of graft-versus-host responses after intestinal transplantation. General observations from the study: Individuals who had graft-donor T cell macrochimerism had allografts that showed high graft-versus-host to host-versus-graft clonal ratios.

This clone was seen a handful of times. Its antigen is undetermined. The method was immunoSEQ multiplex PCR; TCRdb's version includes in-frame clones alone and lacks a portion of them. The sample comprises approximately 46,000 clones, approximately 84% of which are singletons, and about 0.42% rests with the top ten. The CDR3 length is 15 residues. With V trimmed by 2 bases and J by 0 bases, 0 bases remained unmatched. Germline CDR1 is WNHNN and CDR2 is SYGVQD (reference sequence). J is TRBJ2-5 and V is TRBV10-1; TRBD2 matches at 10 bases. This sequence was found in a human donor who was the organ donor for an intestinal transplant. This material consisted of unstimulated CD4+ T cells sorted from spleen or lymph node cells, taken before transplant. CDR3 in DNA: TGCGCCAGCAGTGAGACTAGCGGGGACCAAGAGACCCAGTACTTC. Protein: CASSETSGDQETQYF.